The 13 T cell receptor beta chains presented below share a single source sample, sequenced in a study of tissue T cells after allogeneic stem cell transplantation (dated by TCRdb to 2022 to 2024). The sample's time point, from its label and the paper: mouse harvest day 7 after allogeneic transplant. Mouse grafts combined 10^7 T-cell-depleted bone marrow cells with 10^6 splenic CD5+ T cells, given via tail vein injection. The method was the immunoSEQ multiplex PCR assay. The table was pulled from immuneACCESS by TCRdb, which kept in-frame rearrangements only. Such tables lose some clones; where checked, under half of the loss comes from unresolved V genes, and the rest has no known cause. The sample yields about 1,900 clones; about half were counted once. The ten largest clones represent approximately 24% of the sample. What was sequenced was spleen. These receptors came from a female BALB/c mouse given C57BL/6 T cells with graft-versus-host disease after an allogeneic hematopoietic cell transplant.

This clone has a handful of counts. The germline and genes are mouse ones. Read coverage stops 1 residue before the CDR3 terminus; the germline J gene supplies the remainder. V usage is TRBV26 and J usage is TRBJ2-1; D uncertain. Germline CDR1 and CDR2: KGHPV and FQNQEV (reference sequence). The CDR3 spans 13 residues. Trimming shortened V by 6 bases and J by 1 base, and 7 bases separated the two germline ends. The DNA read from the CDR3 is TGTGCCAGCAGACGACAAAACTATGCTGAGCAGTTC. It translates to CASRRQNYAEQF. The full CDR3 protein reads CASRRQNYAEQFF.

In its sample, this clone is large. Gene names refer to mouse genes. The read comes to an end 1 residue before the CDR3 does, leaving the germline J gene to fill in the end. V is TRBV4 and J is TRBJ2-1; 12 nucleotides agree with TRBD2. Germline CDR1 is LGHDT and CDR2 is YNNKQL (reference sequence). V lost 5 bases and J lost 6; bases outside the gene matches: 2. The CDR3 is 14 residues long. Partial CDR3 DNA: TGTGCCAGCAGCGGGGACTGGGGGGCTGCTGAGCAGTTC. This gives the protein CASSGDWGAAEQF. The whole CDR3 sequence reads CASSGDWGAAEQFF.

This clone was seen only a few times. Gene names follow the mouse nomenclature. The read ends 1 residue shy of where the CDR3 ends; the end is completed using the germline J gene. The chain combines TRBV16 with TRBJ1-3, with a possible D match to TRBD1 (5 bases). The germline V gene has CDR1 SGHSA and CDR2 FRNQAP. Trimming took 5 bases from V and 0 from J, leaving 8 bases between them. CDR3 length: 14 amino acids. The CDR3 protein is CASSPTDSGNTLYF. Partial CDR3 DNA: TGTGCAAGCAGCCCGACAGATTCTGGAAATACGCTCTAT.

On this clone: The gene names here belong to mouse. The CDR3 loop is CASRERVSGNTLYF. Incomplete CDR3 DNA: TGTGCAAGCAGGGAGAGGGTTTCTGGAAATACGCTCTAT. This chain links TRBV16 with TRBJ1-3; D gene uncertain. The CDR3 extends 1 residue past the end of the read, so its final part is completed from the germline J gene. CDR1 SGHSA and CDR2 FRNQAP come from the germline V gene. The CDR3 totals 14 residues. V was trimmed by 6 bases and J by 0 bases, leaving 9 bases between them.

This clone was recorded a few times. Gene names are mouse gene names. Coverage ceases 1 residue before the CDR3 finishes, and the germline J gene fills in the end. The V call is TRBV16, the J call TRBJ1-1, with D uncertain. The CDR3 consists of 12 residues. The germline CDR1 and CDR2 sequences are SGHSA and FRNQAP. Trimming cost V 1 base and J 4 bases, with 4 bases left between them. The part of the CDR3 DNA that was read is TGTGCAAGCAGCTTAGCCAGCACAGAAGTCTTC. This encodes CASSLASTEVF. The CDR3 as a whole reads CASSLASTEVFF.

In its sample, this clone ranks as large. The genes are named according to mouse. Read data end 1 residue before the CDR3 end; the end is taken from the germline J gene. The gene calls are TRBV15 and TRBJ1-3; maybe TRBD1 (5 bases). CDR1 and CDR2 from the germline V gene are SGHND and FRSKSL. Trimming pared 2 bases from V and 0 bases from J, leaving 5 bases between. This CDR3 contains 14 residues. The covered CDR3 bases are TGTGCCAGCAGTTTACAGGGTTCTGGAAATACGCTCTAT. Translating it yields CASSLQGSGNTLY. The full CDR3 protein is CASSLQGSGNTLYF. The full variable domain, in which reference TRBV15 and TRBJ1-3 provide the parts outside the CDR3, is DAGVTQTPRHEVAEKGQTIILKCEPVSGHNDLFWYRQTKIQGLELLSYFRSKSLMEDGGAFKDRFKAEMLNSSFSTLKIQPTEPKDSAVYLCASSLQGSGNTLYFGEGSRLIVV.

Comment on this clone: Gene labels here are mouse ones. The CDR3 extends 1 residue past the end of the read, so its final part is completed from the germline J gene. The rearrangement links TRBV13-3 to TRBJ2-7; the match to TRBD1 covers 9 bases. Germline values: CDR1 NNHDY, CDR2 SYVADS. The V and J ends lost 5 bases and 4 bases, in that order; junction bases with no gene match: 7. The CDR3 covers 14 residues. CDR3 bases read: TGTGCCAGCAGCACCGGGACAGGGTGGTATGAACAGTAC. As protein: CASSTGTGWYEQY. The full-length CDR3 reads as CASSTGTGWYEQYF.

In regard to this clone: Here the gene names and germline are mouse. The read halts 1 residue ahead of the CDR3 end, with the missing end drawn from the germline J gene. V usage is TRBV31 and J usage is TRBJ1-4, with 7 positions matching TRBD1. Germline CDR1 GKSSPN, CDR2 SITVG. The CDR3 is made up of 14 amino acids. Unmatched junction bases numbered 4, after V lost 0 bases and J lost 6 bases. CDR3 amino acids: CAWSLPRGDERLFF. Partial CDR3 DNA: TGTGCCTGGAGTCTACCCAGGGGGGACGAAAGATTATTT.

Details on this clone: The germline and genes are mouse ones. Sequencing ends 1 residue short of the CDR3 end; the germline J gene provides the rest. The chain uses TRBV16 and TRBJ2-1; D is perhaps TRBD2 (5 bases). CDR1 and CDR2 from the germline V gene are SGHSA and FRNQAP. Trimming took off 0 bases at V and 1 base at J, with 7 bases between the two ends. CDR3 length: 15 residues. CDR3 sequence reads: CASSLDPGNYAEQFF. The CDR3 DNA, read in part, is TGTGCAAGCAGCTTAGATCCTGGGAACTATGCTGAGCAGTTC.

This clone was recorded a few times. Here the gene names and germline are mouse. The CDR3 loop reads CASVGGNTGQLYF. CDR3 bases read: TGTGCCAGCGTGGGGGGAAACACCGGGCAGCTCTAC. The chain employs TRBV26 and TRBJ2-2; TRBD2 matches at 7 bases. The sequenced fragment ends 1 residue before the CDR3 boundary, so the rest is inferred from the germline J gene. Germline-derived CDR1 and CDR2 are KGHPV and FQNQEV (reference sequence). CDR3 length: 13 residues. V lost 8 bases to trimming and J lost 1 base; unmatched junction nucleotides: 1.

Turning to this clone: The germline and genes are mouse ones. The read stops 1 residue short of the end of the CDR3; the missing end is completed from the germline J gene. The rearrangement uses TRBV5 and TRBJ2-5; D gene ambiguous. The CDR3 covers 14 residues. From germline, CDR1 is LGHNA and CDR2 YNLKQL (reference sequence). The V and J ends lost 3 bases and 0 bases respectively, with 7 bases between them. The CDR3 protein is CASSQRGNQDTQYF. The sequenced CDR3 bases are TGTGCCAGCAGCCAGCGGGGTAACCAAGACACCCAGTAC.

As for this clone: The listed genes are named as in mouse. The sequence runs out 1 residue before the end of the CDR3; the remainder is reconstructed from the germline J gene. The V call is TRBV26, the J call TRBJ2-2, with 7 bases that match TRBD1. Unmatched junction bases numbered 4, after V lost 2 bases and J lost 1 base. This CDR3 region has 16 residues. Germline V gene data show CDR1 as KGHPV and CDR2 as FQNQEV (reference sequence). The chain's CDR3 is CASSLQGQKNTGQLYF. The CDR3 DNA, read in part, is TGTGCCAGCAGTCTGCAGGGACAGAAAAACACCGGGCAGCTCTAC.

Details on this clone: Mouse names are used for the genes. The read ends 1 residue early relative to the CDR3; the germline J gene fills the gap. V usage is TRBV2 and J usage is TRBJ2-5, with 8 positions matching TRBD2. Germline values: CDR1 LGHNA, CDR2 YSYQKL. This CDR3 region has 14 residues. Trimming cost V 4 bases and J 2 bases; bases outside gene matches: 2. This CDR3 is CASSRDWGQDTQYF. CDR3 DNA, as far as it was read: TGTGCCAGCAGCCGAGACTGGGGCCAAGACACCCAGTAC.